This paragraph covers one T cell receptor (beta chain) sequence. Its recognized antigen is unknown. There are no base qualities to consult, and no much larger clone falls within one base. The CDR3 regions of human TCRbeta chains were analyzed by immunosequencing. In the original analysis: TCRs in the repertoires were compared against a reference library of SARS-CoV-2-specific TCRs that had been generated with the MIRA antigen-specificity platform. Breadth was defined as the fraction of unique TCRs that were SARS-CoV-2-associated, and depth was defined as the fraction of total T cells that were SARS-CoV-2-associated. Using the MIRA data, every spike-specific TCR was mapped to the spike region that the TCR reacted to and assigned to either a CD4 or a CD8 class. Log10-transformed breadth and depth values were compared by one-way ANOVA with Sidak's multiple comparisons tests. TCRdb mirrors the immuneACCESS table, restricted to in-frame sequences. Some clones are absent from its copies; in checked studies, under half trace to an unresolved V gene, and the reason for the others is unknown. The V and J calls and the clone size are those of that table, but D and trimming were determined from the DNA. This sample lists more than 100,000 clones; around 87% were detected once. The ten largest clonotypes hold approximately 2.6% of the sample.

The sample's time point label, in plain terms: about 28 days (+/-7) after the second vaccine dose. AZD1222 recipients with second doses at about 4 weeks or about 12 weeks were pooled, because spike-specific TCR depth and breadth did not differ between schedules. Vaccinee samples were obtained from the UK trials COV001 and COV002, which included a single-blind randomized controlled phase 2/3 trial of AZD1222 (ChAdOx1 nCoV-19) in healthy adults. For TCRbeta chain sequencing, PBMC samples were collected from trial participants at day 0 and at day 28 after the second dose. The germline V and J ends show losses of 4 bases and 10 bases respectively, and no gene match explains 6 bases of the junction. In the germline V gene (reference sequence), CDR1 corresponds to LNHDA and CDR2 to SQIVND. Measured from the cysteine to the phenylalanine, the CDR3 is 14 residues long. Here the CDR3 DNA is all that survives: 42 bases in frame from base 1.

The data were taken from a study of T cell responses to AZD1222 COVID-19 vaccine (dated by TCRdb to about 2021). For the study in its entirety: TCR sequencing was performed for 230 to 250 trial participants, of whom about 200 were given two doses of AZD1222 and 26 were given two doses of MenACWY control vaccine. Trial participants were enrolled into age subgroups of 18-55, 56-69 and 70-plus years, which contained about 150, 28 and 57 TCR-sequenced participants, respectively. Study-level results and caveats: CD4 TCRs associated with the vaccine covered the entire spike protein, and the dominant responses were in regions 160-218 and 743-854. Spike-specific TCR breadth and depth rose significantly after two AZD1222 doses compared with day 0 and with MenACWY recipients. Conclusions about previously exposed vaccinees were limited because only a handful of AZD1222 recipients were SARS-CoV-2 seropositive at baseline. In the small 56-69-year group, the increase in depth fell short of significance, most likely because of low power. Epitopes outside the regions mutated in the B.1.351 and B.1.1.7 variants were reportedly recognized by nearly half of the unique spike-specific TCRs. Because no day 14 peak-response samples were available, the repertoires could be characterized only after the peak T cell response. Participants were mostly white British and included more females than males, and it was suggested by the authors that clonal diversity may have been underestimated.

The source material was peripheral blood, sampled 28 days after the second AZD1222 dose. The receptor chain draws on TRBV19 and TRBJ1-6; 8 bases in the middle match TRBD1. This TCR came from an adult who received the AZD1222 COVID-19 vaccine. The DNA is as follows: TGTGCCAGTAGTAAGGACAGGGTCCGCTCACCCCTCCACTTT. Translated, this is CASSKDRVRSPLHF.